This TCR beta chain was profiled in a study of T-cell reconstitution after alpha-beta-depleted transplantation in children. Points on this clonotype: Its antigen is unknown.

Trimming removed 5 bases at V and 7 bases at J, with 30 bases between. Germline lookup yields CDR1 SGHVS and CDR2 FNYEAQ. The CDR3 runs 20 residues. Whole-study findings and limits: A year post-transplant, T-cell counts and diversity derived mostly from newly produced T cells. In patients about two months after transplant, alpha-beta T cells reportedly arose from several hundred expanded graft clones.

The TCRbeta library incorporated unique molecular identifiers. TCRdb reanalysed the PCR reads using MiXCR and keeps one entry per CDR3 protein. The sample yields fewer than 550,000 distinct CDR3 sequences, about 10% seen once. This material consisted of PBMCs, mostly from graft donor cells, taken 180 days after TCRalphabeta/CD19-depleted stem cell transplant. This sequence joins TRBV7-6 and TRBJ1-6; the D gene is possibly TRBD1 (6 bases). This receptor was taken from a female patient between 2 and 10 years old who had a stem cell transplant for aplastic anemia, so the T cells may come from the graft donor. Written as DNA, the CDR3 is TGTGCCAGCAGCCCAGGGGAAACGTTTGGGGTGTCGCGATTGAATTCACCCCTCCACTTT. This sequence encodes CASSPGETFGVSRLNSPLHF.